This entry is about one TCR beta chain. Its specific antigen is unknown. Per-base quality was not reported, and no clone a single base away is much larger than it. The germline V end is reduced by 3 bases and the J end by 0 bases; junction bases left unmatched: 3. The CDR3, cysteine through phenylalanine, is 16 amino acids long. The kept DNA is CDR3 alone, 48 bases in frame from the first base. According to the germline V gene, CDR1 reads KGHDR and CDR2 reads SFDVKD. The data were taken from a study of blood T cell repertoires in COVID-19 (dated by TCRdb to the early 2020s). About the full investigation: Samples covering the acute and convalescent phases of COVID-19 were provided by collaborators in the United States, Italy and Spain. A freely available public database, intended as a resource for researchers studying the immune response to SARS-CoV-2, is where the repertoires were released. Deeply sampled blood TCRbeta repertoires from subjects exposed to, actively infected with, or recovered from COVID-19 were included in the dataset. Where available, HLA class I and class II types were taken from metadata supplied by the sample provider and were not determined by assay-based typing. A de-identified subject ID, COVID-19 status, age in years and sex were almost always included in the sample metadata. The prospective study material was composed of cDNA or gDNA derived from T cells, B-cell-depleted T cells, or PBMCs. Samples came from the ongoing ImmuneRACE study (first 160 participants) plus 1,254 subjects from 6 global collaborators.

Broader findings and caveats from the paper: The quantity of clinical and demographic metadata differed by source and by participant and was supplied without curation.

The collaborating institutions used their own protocols to collect whole blood in K2EDTA tubes. For TCRbeta analysis, collaborators shipped samples in one of three forms: frozen whole blood, isolated PBMCs, or DNA extracted from either of those sample types. The immunoSEQ Assay, a bias-controlled multiplex PCR, was used to amplify TCRbeta CDR3 regions from genomic DNA. Per the source publication's procedure: The number of nucleated cells in each sample was estimated from the amplification of reference gene primers within the assay. To quantify the absolute abundance of each unique TCRbeta CDR3 rearrangement, sequence reads were collapsed and filtered. Productive Simpson clonality was computed per sample as the square root of Simpson's diversity index over productive rearrangements. TCRdb stores this immuneACCESS table with in-frame sequences only. Part of the clones is absent; in the studies checked, under half of the shortfall reflects unresolved V genes, and no reason is known for the rest. V and J calls and clone size are copied from that table; D and trimming were computed from the DNA. The sample table contains about 120,000 clones; only one count was recorded for roughly 87% of them. Jointly, the top ten make up about 11% of the sample.

The V and J genes are TRBV24-1 and TRBJ2-2; 7 bases in the middle match TRBD1. The TCR was taken from an elderly man with acute or convalescent COVID-19. The sample consisted of peripheral blood. Read as DNA, the sequence is TGTGCCACCAGTGATCCGGGACAGCCGAACACCGGGGAGCTGTTTTTT. Its protein is CATSDPGQPNTGELFF.